Listed below are T cell receptor beta chains from one sample, sequenced in a study of blood T cell repertoires in COVID-19. The assay was immunoSEQ multiplex PCR, and TCRdb's table has in-frame clones only and misses some. The data hold about 390,000 clones, with about 89% observed a single time. Sequenced: peripheral blood. These receptors all come from a woman aged 60-75 years with COVID-19, enrolled during active disease. The CDR3 runs from the conserved cysteine through the conserved F or W. The D gene is left open where the match is weak. Clone size is given for some rows only: seen once, a few or many times, or a class if the clone is expanded.

clone size	D gene	V gene	CDR3 length	J gene	CDR3 DNA	CDR3 protein
NA	TRBD1	TRBV9	14	TRBJ1-1	TGTGCCAGCAGCGCCGGGACAGGGCTTCGAGTAGCTTTCTTT	CASSAGTGLRVAFF
NA	NA	TRBV28	13	TRBJ1-2	TGTGCCAGCCGAAAGGAGGCTCTAGGGGGCTACACCTTC	CASRKEALGGYTF
NA	TRBD2	TRBV7-2	15	TRBJ2-7	TGTGCCAGCAGCGCCTCGGGACTAGCATCCTACGAGCAGTACTTC	CASSASGLASYEQYF
NA	TRBD1	TRBV6-5	12	TRBJ1-3	TGTGCCAGCGGGACAGCTGGAAACACCATATATTTT	CASGTAGNTIYF
NA	TRBD1	TRBV7-9	15	TRBJ2-3	TGTGCCAGCAGCTTCTTGACAGGGGGAGCAGATACGCAGTATTTT	CASSFLTGGADTQYF
NA	TRBD2	TRBV30	13	TRBJ2-5	TGTGCCTGGAGACTAGCGGGGACACAGACCCAGTACTTC	CAWRLAGTQTQYF
once	TRBD1	TRBV6-1	16	TRBJ1-1	TGTGCCAGCAGTGAATCAGGGGGCGAGGGAGTCACTGAAGCTTTCTTT	CASSESGGEGVTEAFF
NA	NA	TRBV5-6	13	TRBJ1-1	TGTGCCAGCAGCAACAGGGATCGCACTGAAGCTTTCTTT	CASSNRDRTEAFF
NA	TRBD2	TRBV15	15	TRBJ2-1	TGTGCCACCAGCTCGCGGGGGGGCCTCTACAATGAGCAGTTCTTC	CATSSRGGLYNEQFF
NA	NA	TRBV5-1	15	TRBJ2-7	TGCGCCAGCAGCCTACGGACAGTTAGCTCCTACGAGCAGTACTTC	CASSLRTVSSYEQYF
NA	NA	TRBV7-8	17	TRBJ1-2	TGTGCCAGCAGCTCCCGACAGGAGCGCTCACTTAGCTATGGCTACACCTTC	CASSSRQERSLSYGYTF
few	NA	TRBV7-8	13	TRBJ1-5	TGTGCCAGCAGCCCCGGGAAATGGGAGCCCCAGCATTTT	CASSPGKWEPQHF
NA	TRBD1	TRBV5-1	14	TRBJ1-4	TGCGCCAGCAGCCTCAGGGGGGAGTATGAAAAACTGTTTTTT	CASSLRGEYEKLFF